The 7 T cell receptor beta chains in this list originate from one sample, sequenced in a study of response to subunit inactivated influenza vaccine. TCRdb independently ran MiXCR on the RT-PCR reads; one entry per CDR3 protein. The sample carries more than 150,000 distinct CDR3 sequences, around a tenth recorded once. The sequencing here drew on CD8+ T cells sorted from PBMCs, taken less than 30 months after vaccination. Receptor source: a man in his fifties or sixties who received an inactivated influenza vaccine.

The genes are TRBV9 and TRBJ2-7; tentatively, D is TRBD1 (5 bases). Deletions cut 0 bases from V and 1 base from J, with 11 bases between. This CDR3 is built from 15 residues. The germline V gene has CDR1 SGDLS and CDR2 YYNGEE. The CDR3 nucleotides are TGTGCCAGCAGCGTAGCGCAGGGCCGTTCCTACGAGCAGTACTTC. Its translation: CASSVAQGRSYEQYF.

This clonotype has more than one count but fewer than ten. The chain is built from TRBV7-9 and TRBJ1-5; 9 bases are a match to TRBD1. The V gene end was trimmed by 5 bases and the J gene end by 5 bases; junction bases not matched to a gene: 7. The length of the CDR3 is 15 residues. CDR1 SEHNR and CDR2 FQNEAQ come from the germline V gene (reference sequence). CDR3 DNA: TGTGCCAGCAGCCCGTCGGGACAGGGATATCAGCCCCAGCATTTT. Amino acid sequence: CASSPSGQGYQPQHF.

This CDR3 reads CASSIGSISQYF. CDR3 nucleotide sequence: TGTGCCAGTAGTATCGGGTCAATCTCGCAGTATTTT. The chain joins TRBV19 to TRBJ2-3; D is unclear. V lost 3 bases to trimming and J lost 10 bases, with 11 bases between them. The length of the CDR3 is 12 residues. Germline V CDR1 and CDR2: LNHDA, SQIVND (reference sequence).

The rearrangement joins TRBV28 to TRBJ2-1; the match to TRBD1 covers 7 bases. Germline trimming cut 10 bases from V and 8 bases from J; bases unmatched to any gene: 14. The CDR3 extends over 14 amino acids. Germline CDR1 and CDR2: MDHEN and SYDVKM. The CDR3 DNA follows: TGTGCCACAAGGGGGCAGTACCAAGGGCATGAGCAGTTCTTC. Translating gives CATRGQYQGHEQFF.

This clonotype occurred a few times. V and J are TRBV11-2 and TRBJ1-1; D ambiguous. Germline CDR1 and CDR2: SGHAT and FQNNGV. This CDR3 contains 13 residues. Trimming left V 2 bases short and J 5 bases short, with 9 bases between. The CDR3 here is CASSLTGVTEAFF. The CDR3 DNA follows: TGTGCCAGCAGCTTAACCGGGGTAACTGAAGCTTTCTTT. Full variable domain (missing parts from reference TRBV11-2 and TRBJ1-1): EAGVAQSPRYKIIEKRQSVAFWCNPISGHATLYWYQQILGQGPKLLIQFQNNGVVDDSQLPKDRFSAERLKGVDSTLKIQPAKLEDSAVYLCASSLTGVTEAFFGQGTRLTVV.

There are a few counts of this clonotype. This chain uses TRBV5-1 with TRBJ1-1; D not resolved. This CDR3 is built from 15 residues. V was clipped by 0 bases and J by 5 bases, with 14 bases between them. Looked up from germline, CDR1 is SGHRS and CDR2 is YFSETQ. The CDR3 sequence is CASSLEWGGPTEAFF. For the CDR3, the DNA is TGCGCCAGCAGCTTGGAATGGGGAGGACCTACTGAAGCTTTCTTT.

This clonotype was picked up a small number of times. This chain links TRBV27 with TRBJ2-3; tentatively, D is TRBD1 or TRBD2 (5 bases each). V was pared by 6 bases and J by 0 bases, with 13 bases between. The CDR3 has 15 residues. Germline CDR1 is MNHEY and CDR2 is SMNVEV (reference sequence). The CDR3 sequence: CASRVVGGSTDTQYF. CDR3 bases: TGTGCCAGCAGGGTAGTTGGGGGTAGCACAGATACGCAGTATTTT.